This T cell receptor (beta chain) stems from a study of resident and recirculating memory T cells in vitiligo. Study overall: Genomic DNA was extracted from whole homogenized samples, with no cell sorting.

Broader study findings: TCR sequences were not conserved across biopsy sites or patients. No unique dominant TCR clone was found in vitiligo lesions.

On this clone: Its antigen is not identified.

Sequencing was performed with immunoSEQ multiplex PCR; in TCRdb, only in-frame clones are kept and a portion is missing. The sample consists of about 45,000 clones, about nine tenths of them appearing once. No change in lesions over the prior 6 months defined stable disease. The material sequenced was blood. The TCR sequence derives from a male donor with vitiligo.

The CDR3 DNA is TGTGCCAGCAGCGCCCGGGACAGGGGCCTCCTTAGCTCCTACAATGAGCAGTTCTTC. Residues: CASSARDRGLLSSYNEQFF. The genes are TRBV9 and TRBJ2-1; TRBD1 agrees at 10 bases. Germline values: CDR1 SGDLS, CDR2 YYNGEE. With 3 bases clipped from V and 0 bases from J, the junction kept 12 bases outside the gene matches. This CDR3 spans 19 amino acids. Together with reference TRBV9 and TRBJ2-1, the CDR3 gives the full variable domain: DSGVTQTPKHLITATGQRVTLRCSPRSGDLSVYWYQQSLDQGLQFLIQYYNGEERAKGNILERFSAQQFPDLHSELNLSSLELGDSALYFCASSARDRGLLSSYNEQFFGPGTRLTVL.